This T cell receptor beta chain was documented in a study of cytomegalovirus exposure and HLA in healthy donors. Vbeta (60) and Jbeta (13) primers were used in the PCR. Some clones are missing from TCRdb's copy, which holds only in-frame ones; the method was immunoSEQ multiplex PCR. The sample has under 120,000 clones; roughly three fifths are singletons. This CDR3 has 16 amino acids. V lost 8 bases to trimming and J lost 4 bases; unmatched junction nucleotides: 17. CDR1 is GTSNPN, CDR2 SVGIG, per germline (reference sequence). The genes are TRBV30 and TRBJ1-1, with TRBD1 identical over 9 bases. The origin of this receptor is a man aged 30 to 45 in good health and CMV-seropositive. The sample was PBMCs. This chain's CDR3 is CARTSGTGFSGTEAFF. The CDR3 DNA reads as TGTGCCCGTACCTCCGGGACAGGGTTCTCGGGCACTGAAGCTTTCTTT.